Reported below is one T cell receptor beta chain. The table lists this clone with a few counts. Its antigen specificity is not known. The input lacks base qualities; no much larger clone sits a single base away. The germline ends are 9 bases apart after V is trimmed by 0 bases and J by 4 bases. From cysteine to phenylalanine, the CDR3 is 14 amino acids long. Left in the record is the CDR3 DNA by itself, 42 bases read in frame from the first base. The germline V gene yields MNHEY for CDR1 and SVGEGT for CDR2. This sample stems from a study of T cell responses to AZD1222 COVID-19 vaccine (dated by TCRdb to the early 2020s). In terms of the full investigation: TCR sequencing covered roughly 230 trial participants: some 210 given two doses of AZD1222 and about 26 given two doses of MenACWY control vaccine. Enrollment into the trials was organized by age into subgroups of 18-55, 56-69 and 70-plus years, and those subgroups contained roughly 150, 30 and 60 TCR-sequenced participants, respectively.

The CDR3 regions of human TCRbeta chains were analyzed by immunosequencing. The authors processed their data as follows. Repertoire TCRs were matched against a reference library of SARS-CoV-2-specific TCRs generated with the MIRA antigen-specificity platform. Breadth was defined as the fraction of unique TCRs that were SARS-CoV-2-associated. Depth was defined as the fraction of total T cells that were SARS-CoV-2-associated. Each spike-specific TCR was assigned to its reactive spike region and to a CD4 or CD8 class using the MIRA data. Log10-transformed breadth and depth values were compared by one-way ANOVA with Sidak's multiple comparisons tests. TCRdb took over this immuneACCESS table, retaining in-frame rearrangements with V and J assigned. Such tables are incomplete; in checked studies, under half of the missing clones stem from an unresolved V gene, and the remainder is unexplained. V and J calls and clone size are those listed in that table; D and trimming were worked out from the DNA. Counted in this sample were about 93,000 clones; 89% of them appeared once. The ten largest clones capture roughly 2.8% of the sample.

General study outcomes and caveats: Conclusions about previously exposed vaccinees are limited because only six or seven AZD1222 recipients were SARS-CoV-2 seropositive at baseline. CD4 TCRs associated with the vaccine covered the entire spike protein, and the dominant responses were in regions 160-218 and 743-854. Participants were mostly white British and included more females than males, and it was suggested by the authors that clonal diversity may have been underestimated. The 56-69-year group was small, and its depth increase did not reach significance, likely because of low power. Spike-specific TCR breadth and depth rose significantly after two AZD1222 doses compared with day 0 and with MenACWY recipients. No day 14 peak-response samples were available, so repertoires were characterized only after the peak T cell response. Reportedly, close to half of the unique spike-specific TCRs recognized epitopes lying outside the regions that are mutated in the B.1.351 and B.1.1.7 variants.

In light of the paper, this sample's time point label describes: baseline before first vaccination. What the treatment or condition label conveys for this sample: meningococcal conjugate vaccine given as trial control. Samples from vaccinated people were obtained from the UK trials COV001 and COV002, which included a single-blind randomized controlled phase 2/3 trial of AZD1222 (ChAdOx1 nCoV-19) in healthy adults. For TCRbeta chain sequencing, PBMC samples from trial participants were taken at day 0 and at day 28 after the second dose. The chain uses TRBV6-2 or TRBV6-3 and TRBJ1-1; TRBD1 is a possible D gene, resting on 6 matching bases. The sequence derives from an adult in good health. Source: peripheral blood, taken on day 0 of MenACWY control vaccination. The sequenced DNA: TGTGCCAGCAGTTACTCGGGGGGCTTCACTGAAGCTTTCTTT. Its protein product is CASSYSGGFTEAFF.